The 9 T cell receptor beta chains below were found in one sample sequenced in a study of cytomegalovirus exposure and HLA in healthy donors. The PCR used 60 Vbeta and 13 Jbeta primers. Generated by immunoSEQ multiplex PCR, the TCRdb table keeps only in-frame clones and is missing some. This sample has 55,000 to 80,000 clones, with roughly four fifths found just once. Sequenced material: PBMCs. These receptors were collected from a woman aged 25 to 45 in good health and CMV-seropositive.

This rearrangement joins TRBV19 to TRBJ1-4; no reliable D call. The CDR3 has 13 residues. From germline, CDR1 is LNHDA and CDR2 SQIVND (reference sequence). Trimming pared 3 bases from V and 3 bases from J, leaving 5 bases between. In DNA, the CDR3 is TGTGCCAGTAGTATTCTATCTAATGAAAAACTGTTTTTT. It translates to CASSILSNEKLFF.

V and J are TRBV10-3 and TRBJ1-5, with 8 bases that match TRBD1. CDR1 ENHRY and CDR2 SYGVKD come from the germline V gene. The V gene end was trimmed by 3 bases and the J gene end by 0 bases; junction bases not matched to a gene: 4. This CDR3 contains 16 residues. In DNA form, the CDR3 reads TGTGCCATCAGTGACGACAGGGGCAATAGCAATCAGCCCCAGCATTTT. As protein: CAISDDRGNSNQPQHF.

The chain links TRBV28 to TRBJ2-3, with 12 bases matching TRBD2. Germline V lookup: CDR1 MDHEN, CDR2 SYDVKM. With V trimmed by 3 bases and J by 4 bases, 2 bases remained unmatched. The CDR3 is 15 residues long. Here the CDR3 reads CASSLASGRADTQYF. The CDR3 region has the DNA TGTGCCAGCAGTTTGGCTAGCGGGAGGGCAGATACGCAGTATTTT.

The chain recombines TRBV27 with TRBJ1-6, with unresolved D. V was pared by 3 bases and J by 6 bases, with 6 bases between. In germline, CDR1 is MNHEY, CDR2 SMNVEV (reference sequence). CDR3 length equals 13 residues. The CDR3 loop is CASSFGLNSPLHF. CDR3 coding DNA: TGTGCCAGCAGTTTTGGCCTTAATTCACCCCTCCACTTT.

The rearrangement links TRBV28 to TRBJ2-1; 15 nucleotides line up with TRBD2. V shed 3 bases, J shed 1 base, and the junction held 13 bases outside the gene matches. This CDR3 is built from 21 residues. CDR1 is MDHEN, CDR2 SYDVKM, per germline. In DNA form, the CDR3 reads TGTGCCAGCAGTTTGGGGCCTCCGGGACTAGCGGGAGGAGAGTCCTACAATGAGCAGTTCTTC. Translated: CASSLGPPGLAGGESYNEQFF. The entire variable domain, with the rest obtained from reference TRBV28 and TRBJ2-1, is as follows: DVKVTQSSRYLVKRTGEKVFLECVQDMDHENMFWYRQDPGLGLRLIYFSYDVKMKEKGDIPEGYSVSREKKERFSLILESASTNQTSMYLCASSLGPPGLAGGESYNEQFFGPGTRLTVL.

V gene TRBV19 combines with J gene TRBJ1-2; unclear D gene. This CDR3 has 12 amino acids. The germline V and J ends were trimmed by 6 bases and 8 bases, with 13 bases remaining between them. Per germline, CDR1 LNHDA and CDR2 SQIVND (reference sequence). The CDR3 spells CASSSPGRGYTF. CDR3 coding DNA: TGTGCCAGTAGCTCCCCAGGTCGCGGCTACACCTTC.

This clone was seen only once. The chain recombines TRBV28 with TRBJ1-1, with 9 nucleotides matching TRBD1. V trimming: 5 bases; J trimming: 5 bases; junction bases outside the gene matches: 12. This CDR3 is 16 amino acids long. The germline gives CDR1 MDHEN, CDR2 SYDVKM. The CDR3 loop is CASSMPGQGPRTEAFF. The CDR3 nucleotides read TGTGCCAGCAGTATGCCGGGACAGGGCCCTCGGACTGAAGCTTTCTTT.

The chain couples TRBV19 to TRBJ1-2, with D perhaps TRBD1 (5 bases). Trimming left V 2 bases short and J 4 bases short, with 14 bases between. This CDR3 has 15 amino acids. Germline values: CDR1 LNHDA, CDR2 SQIVND (reference sequence). CDR3 DNA: TGTGCCAGTAGTATACGACAGTACAGGTTCTATGGCTACACCTTC. The encoded protein is CASSIRQYRFYGYTF.

The gene calls are TRBV28 and TRBJ2-1; 14 positions match TRBD2. The CDR3 covers 17 residues. V lost 5 bases to trimming and J lost 7 bases; unmatched junction nucleotides: 10. In germline, CDR1 is MDHEN, CDR2 SYDVKM. The CDR3 coding sequence is TGTGCCAGCAGTGTCCCGGGACTAGCGGGAGAGTTAAATGAGCAGTTCTTC. It codes for CASSVPGLAGELNEQFF. Filled out from reference TRBV28 and TRBJ2-1, the complete variable domain reads DVKVTQSSRYLVKRTGEKVFLECVQDMDHENMFWYRQDPGLGLRLIYFSYDVKMKEKGDIPEGYSVSREKKERFSLILESASTNQTSMYLCASSVPGLAGELNEQFFGPGTRLTVL.